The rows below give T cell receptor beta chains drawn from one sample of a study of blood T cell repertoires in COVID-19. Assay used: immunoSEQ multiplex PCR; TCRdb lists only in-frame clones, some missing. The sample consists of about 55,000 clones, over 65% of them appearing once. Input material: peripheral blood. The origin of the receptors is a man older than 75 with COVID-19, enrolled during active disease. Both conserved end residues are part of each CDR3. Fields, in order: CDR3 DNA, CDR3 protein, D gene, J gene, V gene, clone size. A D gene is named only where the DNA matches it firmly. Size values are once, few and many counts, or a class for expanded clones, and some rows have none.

TGCAGCGTCATCGCCAGGGGGTGGACTGAAGCTTTCTTT	CSVIARGWTEAFF	TRBD1	TRBJ1-1	TRBV29-1	NA
TGCGCCAGCAGCCTTTCAGGACAGTGGAGCTCTGGGGCCAACGTCCTGACTTTC	CASSLSGQWSSGANVLTF	NA	TRBJ2-6	TRBV5-1	NA
TGTGCCAGCTCCACCCCGGACAGCCTGAACACTGAAGCTTTCTTT	CASSTPDSLNTEAFF	NA	TRBJ1-1	TRBV27	few
TGTGCCAGCAGCTTAGGGGGGCTCAGCACTGAAGCTTTCTTT	CASSLGGLSTEAFF	NA	TRBJ1-1	TRBV7-8	NA
TGTGCCAGCGGAGCTGGGGCCAACGTCCTGACTTTC	CASGAGANVLTF	NA	TRBJ2-6	TRBV28	once
TGTGCCAGCAGCCCTGAGCGGGGGGTCGTCAATGAGCAGTTCTTC	CASSPERGVVNEQFF	TRBD2	TRBJ2-1	TRBV7-3	NA
TGTGCCAGCTCACCAGCGGGACCCGAAGGTGGCTACACCTTC	CASSPAGPEGGYTF	NA	TRBJ1-2	TRBV18	NA
TGCAGCGTTGAATTGGCAGGGGGTCGCCAAGAGACCCAGTACTTC	CSVELAGGRQETQYF	TRBD1	TRBJ2-5	TRBV29-1	NA
TGTGCCAGCATGGGGAAAGGGGGTCGCTCTATTAACTCTGGAAACACCATATATTTT	CASMGKGGRSINSGNTIYF	NA	TRBJ1-3	TRBV28	NA
TGTGCCAGCAGTACCGTAGCGGACCTATTATCCGAGCAGTACTTC	CASSTVADLLSEQYF	NA	TRBJ2-7	TRBV6-2/TRBV6-3	NA
TGCGCCAGCAGCCAAGGCCACAGGGTTAACTATGGCTACACCTTC	CASSQGHRVNYGYTF	NA	TRBJ1-2	TRBV4-3	NA
TGCGCCAGCAGCCCGGACAGGGGAGGAACTGAAGCTTTCTTT	CASSPDRGGTEAFF	TRBD1	TRBJ1-1	TRBV5-1	NA
TGCGCCAGCAGTGAAGAGGGGGGGGCACAAAACATTCAGTACTTC	CASSEEGGAQNIQYF	NA	TRBJ2-4	TRBV2	NA
TGTGCCAGCAGTTACCACAGGCCGACGAACACCGGGGAGCTGTTTTTT	CASSYHRPTNTGELFF	NA	TRBJ2-2	TRBV6-5	few
TGTGCCATCGGATCAAGGACGGGGAGTATCAATGAGCAGTTCTTC	CAIGSRTGSINEQFF	NA	TRBJ2-1	TRBV10-3	NA
TGTGCCAGCAGTACCTCAGGCAGCGGGCCTCAGACCCAGTACTTC	CASSTSGSGPQTQYF	NA	TRBJ2-5	TRBV6-2/TRBV6-3	NA
TGTGCCAGCTCCGGGAACACAGATACGCAGTATTTT	CASSGNTDTQYF	NA	TRBJ2-3	TRBV2	NA
TGTGCCAGCAGCCGGGGGATGAACACTGAAGCTTTCTTT	CASSRGMNTEAFF	NA	TRBJ1-1	TRBV11-3	few
TGTGCCAGCAGTGATTACGCGGGGGAGAATCAGCCCCAGCATTTT	CASSDYAGENQPQHF	NA	TRBJ1-5	TRBV6-4	NA
TGTGCCAGCAGCGACCCAGGGTTAGGCAACTATGGCTACACCTTC	CASSDPGLGNYGYTF	NA	TRBJ1-2	TRBV6-5	NA
TGTGCCAGCAGGGGGACAGGGAGTGGCAATGAGCAGTTCTTC	CASRGTGSGNEQFF	TRBD1	TRBJ2-1	TRBV2	NA
TGTGCCAGCAGCGTTCGGGCTAGCGGGGAGTCAGATACGCAGTATTTT	CASSVRASGESDTQYF	TRBD2	TRBJ2-3	TRBV9	NA
TGTGCCAGCGTTTGGGATCAGGGTGATGGCTACACCTTC	CASVWDQGDGYTF	NA	TRBJ1-2	TRBV7-2	few
TGTGCCAGCAGTTTGAGAGCCACCCCCCTCTACAATGAGCAGTTCTTC	CASSLRATPLYNEQFF	NA	TRBJ2-1	TRBV7-9	few
TGTGCCAGTACCTCCTACACAGGGGGCGCAGCGGGGAACACCGGGGAGCTGTTTTTT	CASTSYTGGAAGNTGELFF	TRBD1	TRBJ2-2	TRBV19	NA
TGTGCCAGCAGCTTGGGGACACCCACAGATACGCAGTATTTT	CASSLGTPTDTQYF	NA	TRBJ2-3	TRBV5-6	once
TGTGCCAGCAGCTCAGGTCTCCAAACAGCGGATGGCTACACCTTC	CASSSGLQTADGYTF	NA	TRBJ1-2	TRBV5-5	NA
TGTGCCAGCAGTTACAATATGGGGGGGGGTAACTATGGCTACACCTTC	CASSYNMGGGNYGYTF	NA	TRBJ1-2	TRBV6-5	few
TGTGCCTGGAGTGTACACAGAAACTATGGCTACACCTTC	CAWSVHRNYGYTF	NA	TRBJ1-2	TRBV30	once
TGTGCCAGCAGTCTAGCCAGAGGAGATGAGCAGTTCTTC	CASSLARGDEQFF	NA	TRBJ2-1	TRBV7-2	NA
TGTGCCAGCAGCTTGGGACAGACTCTCTATTCCGGCTACACCTTC	CASSLGQTLYSGYTF	NA	TRBJ1-2	TRBV5-6	few